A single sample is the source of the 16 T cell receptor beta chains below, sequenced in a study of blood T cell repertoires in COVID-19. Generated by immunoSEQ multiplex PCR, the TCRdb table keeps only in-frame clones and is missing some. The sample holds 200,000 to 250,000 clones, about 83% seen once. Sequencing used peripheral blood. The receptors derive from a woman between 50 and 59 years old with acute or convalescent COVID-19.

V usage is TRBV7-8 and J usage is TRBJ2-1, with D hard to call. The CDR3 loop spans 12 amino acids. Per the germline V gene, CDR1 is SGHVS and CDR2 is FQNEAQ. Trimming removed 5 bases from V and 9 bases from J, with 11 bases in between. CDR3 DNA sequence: TGTGCCAGCAGCCCTTCTAGAGGTGAGCAGTTCTTC. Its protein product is CASSPSRGEQFF.

For the CDR3, the DNA is TGTGCCAGTAGTATCCCACCCGAGTGGCAGCCCCAGCATTTT. This sequence encodes CASSIPPEWQPQHF. This chain links TRBV19 with TRBJ1-5; D not resolved. CDR3 length: 14 amino acids. V lost 3 bases and J 7 bases, leaving 13 bases between the germline ends. Germline V CDR1 and CDR2: LNHDA, SQIVND (reference sequence).

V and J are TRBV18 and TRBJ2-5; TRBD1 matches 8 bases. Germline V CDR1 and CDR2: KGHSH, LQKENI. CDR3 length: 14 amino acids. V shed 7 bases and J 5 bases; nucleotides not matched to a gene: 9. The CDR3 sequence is CASLGQVDAETQYF. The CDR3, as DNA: TGTGCCAGCTTGGGACAGGTCGATGCGGAGACCCAGTACTTC.

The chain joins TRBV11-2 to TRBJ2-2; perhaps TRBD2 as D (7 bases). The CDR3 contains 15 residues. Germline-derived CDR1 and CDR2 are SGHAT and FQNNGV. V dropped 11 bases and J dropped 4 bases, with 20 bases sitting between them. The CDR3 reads CAFRRGARGTGELFF. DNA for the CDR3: TGTGCCTTTCGCCGGGGGGCCAGGGGCACCGGGGAGCTGTTTTTT.

The CDR3 loop is CASSITGIYEQYF. CDR3 in DNA: TGTGCCAGCAGCATAACAGGGATTTACGAGCAGTACTTC. The chain is built from TRBV13 and TRBJ2-7, with D possibly being TRBD1 (6 bases). Trimming removed 5 bases from V and 4 bases from J, with 12 bases in between. The CDR3 has 13 amino acids. Germline lookup yields CDR1 PRHDT and CDR2 FYEKMQ (reference sequence).

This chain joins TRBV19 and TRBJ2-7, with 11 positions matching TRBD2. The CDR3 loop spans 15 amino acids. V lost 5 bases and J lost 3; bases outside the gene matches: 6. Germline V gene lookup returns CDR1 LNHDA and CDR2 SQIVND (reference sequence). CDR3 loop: CASSPGTSGIYEQYF. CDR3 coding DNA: TGTGCCAGTAGTCCTGGGACTAGCGGTATCTACGAGCAGTACTTC.

CDR3 coding DNA: TGTGCCAGCAGGCGAAGGACAGTAGGAAATCAGCCCCAGCATTTT. This codes for CASRRRTVGNQPQHF. This chain links TRBV28 with TRBJ1-5; D perhaps matches TRBD1 (6 bases). CDR1 MDHEN and CDR2 SYDVKM come from the germline V gene. The CDR3 extends over 15 amino acids. V lost 6 bases to trimming and J lost 4 bases, with 16 bases between them.

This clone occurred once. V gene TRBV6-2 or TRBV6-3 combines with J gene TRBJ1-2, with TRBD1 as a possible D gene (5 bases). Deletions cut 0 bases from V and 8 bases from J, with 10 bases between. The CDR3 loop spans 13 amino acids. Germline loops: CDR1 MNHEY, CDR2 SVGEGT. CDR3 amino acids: CASSYSNRLGYTF. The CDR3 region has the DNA TGTGCCAGCAGTTACTCGAACAGGCTCGGCTACACCTTC.

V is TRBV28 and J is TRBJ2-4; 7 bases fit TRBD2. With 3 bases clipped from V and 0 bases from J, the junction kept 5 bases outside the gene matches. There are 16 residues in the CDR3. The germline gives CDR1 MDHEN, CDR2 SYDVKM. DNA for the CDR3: TGTGCCAGCAGTTTGGGACTATCCATAGCCAAAAACATTCAGTACTTC. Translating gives CASSLGLSIAKNIQYF.

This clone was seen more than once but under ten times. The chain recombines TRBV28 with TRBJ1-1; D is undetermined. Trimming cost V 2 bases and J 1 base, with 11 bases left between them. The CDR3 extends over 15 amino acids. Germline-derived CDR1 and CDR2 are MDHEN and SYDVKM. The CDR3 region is CASSLNRRPNTEAFF. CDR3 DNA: TGTGCCAGCAGTTTAAACAGAAGGCCGAACACTGAAGCTTTCTTT. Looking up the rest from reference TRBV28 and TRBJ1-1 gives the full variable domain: DVKVTQSSRYLVKRTGEKVFLECVQDMDHENMFWYRQDPGLGLRLIYFSYDVKMKEKGDIPEGYSVSREKKERFSLILESASTNQTSMYLCASSLNRRPNTEAFFGQGTRLTVV.

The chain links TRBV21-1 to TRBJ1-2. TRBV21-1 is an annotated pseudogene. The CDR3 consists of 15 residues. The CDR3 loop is CASSKTGAREYCYTF. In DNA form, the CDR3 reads TGTGCCAGCAGCAAAACCGGGGCGCGGGAGTATTGCTACACCTTC.

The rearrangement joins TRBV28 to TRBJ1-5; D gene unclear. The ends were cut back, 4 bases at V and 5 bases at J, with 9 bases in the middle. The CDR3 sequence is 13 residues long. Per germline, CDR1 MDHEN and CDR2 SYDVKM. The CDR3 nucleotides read TGTGCCAGCAGTTCGCGGGCACATCAGCCCCAGCATTTT. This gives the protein CASSSRAHQPQHF.

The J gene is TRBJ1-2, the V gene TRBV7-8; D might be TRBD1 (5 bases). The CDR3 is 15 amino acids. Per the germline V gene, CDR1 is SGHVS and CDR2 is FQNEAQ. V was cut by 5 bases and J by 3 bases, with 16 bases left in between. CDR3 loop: CASSPGGGEYYGYTF. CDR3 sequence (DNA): TGTGCCAGCAGCCCGGGTGGGGGGGAATACTATGGCTACACCTTC. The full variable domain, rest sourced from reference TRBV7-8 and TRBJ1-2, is GAGVSQSPRYKVAKRGQDVALRCDPISGHVSLFWYQQALGQGPEFLTYFQNEAQLDKSGLPSDRFFAERPEGSVSTLKIQRTQQEDSAVYLCASSPGGGEYYGYTFGSGTRLTVV.

In DNA form, the CDR3 reads TGTGCCAGCGGAGAGACTAGCGGAGTTGCCAATGAGCAGTTCTTC. Protein sequence: CASGETSGVANEQFF. V usage is TRBV28 and J usage is TRBJ2-1; TRBD2 aligns across 9 bases. Germline values: CDR1 MDHEN, CDR2 SYDVKM. J was trimmed by 6 bases and V by 8 bases; bases with no gene match: 11. This CDR3 has 15 residues.

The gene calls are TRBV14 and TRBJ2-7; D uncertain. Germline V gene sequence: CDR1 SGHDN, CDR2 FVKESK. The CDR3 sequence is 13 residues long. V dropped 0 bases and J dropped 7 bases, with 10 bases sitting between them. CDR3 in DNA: TGTGCCAGCAGCCAAGATACATCGATTGAGCAGTACTTC. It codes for CASSQDTSIEQYF.

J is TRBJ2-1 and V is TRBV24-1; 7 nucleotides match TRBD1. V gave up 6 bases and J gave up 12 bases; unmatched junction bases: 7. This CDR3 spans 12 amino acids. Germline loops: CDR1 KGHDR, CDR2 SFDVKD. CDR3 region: CATSRDSEVQFF. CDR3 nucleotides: TGTGCCACCAGTCGGGACAGCGAGGTGCAGTTCTTC.